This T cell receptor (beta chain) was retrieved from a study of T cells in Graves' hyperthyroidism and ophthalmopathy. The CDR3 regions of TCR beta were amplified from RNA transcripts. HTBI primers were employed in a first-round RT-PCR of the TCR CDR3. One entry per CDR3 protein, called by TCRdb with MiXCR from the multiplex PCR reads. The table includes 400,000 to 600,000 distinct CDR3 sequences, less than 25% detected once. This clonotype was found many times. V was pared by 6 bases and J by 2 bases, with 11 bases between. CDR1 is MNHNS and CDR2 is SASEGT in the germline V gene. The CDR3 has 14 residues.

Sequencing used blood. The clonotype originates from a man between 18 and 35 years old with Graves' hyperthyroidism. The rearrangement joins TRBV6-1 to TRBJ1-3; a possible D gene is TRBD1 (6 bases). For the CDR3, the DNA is TGTGCCAGCAGCTTCGACAGGCCTGGAAACACCATATATTTT. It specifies CASSFDRPGNTIYF.